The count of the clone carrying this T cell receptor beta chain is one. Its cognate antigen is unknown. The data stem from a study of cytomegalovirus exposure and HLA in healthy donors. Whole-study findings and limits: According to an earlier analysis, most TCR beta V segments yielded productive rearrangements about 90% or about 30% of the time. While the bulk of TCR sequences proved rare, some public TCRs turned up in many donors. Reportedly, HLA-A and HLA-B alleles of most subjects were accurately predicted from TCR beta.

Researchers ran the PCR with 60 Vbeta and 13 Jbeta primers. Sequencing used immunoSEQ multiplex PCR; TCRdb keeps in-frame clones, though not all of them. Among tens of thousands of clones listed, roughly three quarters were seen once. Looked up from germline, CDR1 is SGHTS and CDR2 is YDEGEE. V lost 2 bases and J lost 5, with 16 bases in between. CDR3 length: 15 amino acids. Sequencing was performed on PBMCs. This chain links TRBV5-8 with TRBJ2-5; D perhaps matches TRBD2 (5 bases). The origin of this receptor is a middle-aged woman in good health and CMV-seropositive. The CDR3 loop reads CASSLRFRGSETQYF. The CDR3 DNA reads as TGTGCCAGCAGCTTAAGGTTTCGGGGTTCGGAGACCCAGTACTTC.